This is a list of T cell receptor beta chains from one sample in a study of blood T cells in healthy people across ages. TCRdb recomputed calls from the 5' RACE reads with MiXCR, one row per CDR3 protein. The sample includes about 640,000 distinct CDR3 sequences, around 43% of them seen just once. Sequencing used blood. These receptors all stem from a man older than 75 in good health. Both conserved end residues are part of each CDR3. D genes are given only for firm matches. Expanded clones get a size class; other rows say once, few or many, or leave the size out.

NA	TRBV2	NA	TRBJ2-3	CASSEPPGRGTQYF	TGTGCCAGCAGTGAACCCCCGGGGAGGGGGACGCAGTATTTT
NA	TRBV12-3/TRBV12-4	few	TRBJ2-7	CASSLTGLTSYEQYF	TGTGCCAGCAGTTTAACAGGTTTAACCTCCTACGAGCAGTACTTC
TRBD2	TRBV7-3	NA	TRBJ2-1	CASSLKAASLAGGHSYNEQFF	TGTGCCAGCAGCTTAAAAGCCGCATCCCTAGCGGGAGGGCATTCCTACAATGAGCAGTTCTTC
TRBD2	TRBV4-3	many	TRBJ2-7	CASSQMGGGAYEQYF	TGCGCCAGCAGCCAAATGGGCGGGGGGGCCTACGAGCAGTACTTC
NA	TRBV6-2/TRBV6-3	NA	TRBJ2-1	CASSYIDGAGGWQFF	TGTGCCAGCAGTTATATTGACGGAGCTGGGGGCTGGCAGTTCTTC
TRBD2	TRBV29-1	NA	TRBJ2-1	CSVVVAGGSYNEQFF	TGCAGCGTTGTTGTCGCGGGAGGTTCCTACAATGAGCAGTTCTTC
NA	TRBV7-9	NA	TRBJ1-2	CASSRQSSYTF	TGTGCCAGCAGCCGGCAGTCGAGCTACACCTTC
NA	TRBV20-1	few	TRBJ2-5	CSATKGGPYQETQYF	TGCAGTGCTACTAAGGGGGGCCCGTACCAAGAGACCCAGTACTTC
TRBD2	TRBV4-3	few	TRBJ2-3	CASSHGGLASGTDTQYF	TGCGCCAGCAGCCATGGGGGACTAGCTTCGGGCACAGATACGCAGTATTTT
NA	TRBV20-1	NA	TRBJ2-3	CSARWSEGTDTQYF	TGCAGTGCTAGATGGTCTGAGGGCACAGATACGCAGTATTTT
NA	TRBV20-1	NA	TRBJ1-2	CSARGTGSTNYGYTF	TGCAGTGCTAGAGGTACAGGGAGTACTAACTATGGCTACACCTTC
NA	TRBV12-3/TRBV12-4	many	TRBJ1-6	CASSLPNSPLHF	TGTGCCAGCAGTTTACCCAATTCACCCCTCCACTTT
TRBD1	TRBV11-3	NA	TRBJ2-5	CASSRQGEVYNEQYF	TGTGCCAGCAGCCGACAGGGAGAAGTCTACAATGAGCAGTACTTC
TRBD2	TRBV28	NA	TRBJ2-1	CASKGTSGRGEQFF	TGTGCCAGCAAAGGGACTAGCGGGAGGGGTGAGCAGTTCTTC
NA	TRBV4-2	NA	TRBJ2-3	CASSQGRGSLTDTQYF	TGTGCCAGCAGCCAAGGGCGGGGTAGCTTAACAGATACGCAGTATTTT
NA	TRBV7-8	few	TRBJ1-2	CASSFGSNYGYTF	TGTGCCAGCAGCTTCGGCTCCAACTATGGCTACACCTTC
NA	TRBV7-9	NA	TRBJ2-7	CASSSVYGTYEQYF	TGTGCCAGCAGCTCGGTTTATGGGACCTACGAGCAGTACTTC
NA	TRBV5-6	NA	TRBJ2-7	CASSFRGGRDEQYF	TGTGCCAGCAGCTTCCGGGGCGGAAGGGACGAGCAGTACTTC
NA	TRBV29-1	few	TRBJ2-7	CSVVLGSIHEQYF	TGCAGCGTCGTACTAGGGTCAATCCACGAGCAGTACTTC
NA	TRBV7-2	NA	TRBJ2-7	CASSHKGGEQYF	TGTGCCAGCAGCCACAAGGGGGGCGAGCAGTACTTC
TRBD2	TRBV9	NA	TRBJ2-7	CASSVSGTRGEQYF	TGTGCCAGCAGCGTCTCCGGGACTAGAGGCGAGCAGTACTTC
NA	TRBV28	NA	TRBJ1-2	CASSFPGSGSSGYTF	TGTGCCAGCAGTTTCCCCGGATCGGGATCTAGTGGCTACACCTTC
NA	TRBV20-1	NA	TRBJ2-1	CSARETHNEQFF	TGCAGTGCTAGAGAGACCCACAATGAGCAGTTCTTC
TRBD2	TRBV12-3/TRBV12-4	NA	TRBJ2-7	CASSRGLAGAYNEQYF	TGTGCCAGCAGTCGGGGACTAGCGGGCGCCTACAATGAGCAGTACTTC
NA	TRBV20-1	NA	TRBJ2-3	CSALLFSRDTQYF	TGCAGTGCTCTACTTTTCTCCCGGGATACGCAGTATTTT
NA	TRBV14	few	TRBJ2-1	CASSQDSRRGVWQFF	TGTGCCAGCAGCCAAGACAGTCGCAGAGGGGTCTGGCAGTTCTTC
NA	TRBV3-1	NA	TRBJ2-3	CASSLRDTALGGDTQYF	TGTGCCAGCAGCCTCCGGGACACCGCCTTAGGAGGAGATACGCAGTATTTT
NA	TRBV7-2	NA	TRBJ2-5	CASSEQGRGETQYF	TGTGCCAGCAGCGAACAGGGACGTGGGGAGACCCAGTACTTC
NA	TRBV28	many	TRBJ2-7	CASTPGPYEQYF	TGTGCCAGCACTCCGGGTCCCTACGAGCAGTACTTC
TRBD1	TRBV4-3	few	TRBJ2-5	CASSQVATGGEAQYF	TGCGCCAGCAGCCAAGTTGCGACAGGGGGGGAGGCCCAGTACTTC
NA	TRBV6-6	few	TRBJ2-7	CASRTTRLGSYEQYF	TGTGCCAGCAGGACAACTAGGCTTGGGTCCTACGAGCAGTACTTC
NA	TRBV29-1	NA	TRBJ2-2	CSVDSGMNTGELFF	TGCAGCGTTGATTCCGGGATGAACACCGGGGAGCTGTTTTTT
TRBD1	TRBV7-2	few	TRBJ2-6	CASTLYGQANSGANVLTF	TGTGCCAGCACCTTATACGGACAGGCCAACTCTGGGGCCAACGTCCTGACTTTC
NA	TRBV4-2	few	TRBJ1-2	CASSHGGAQDGYTF	TGTGCCAGCAGCCACGGCGGGGCTCAGGATGGCTACACCTTC
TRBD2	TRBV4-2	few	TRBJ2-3	CASSQTWGGSGGTDTQYF	TGTGCCAGCAGCCAAACATGGGGGGGTAGCGGGGGCACAGATACGCAGTATTTT
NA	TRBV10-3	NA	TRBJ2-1	CAAQGDLRNNEQFF	TGTGCCGCCCAAGGGGACCTGCGGAACAATGAGCAGTTCTTC
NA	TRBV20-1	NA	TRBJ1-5	CSVWEGGVPGQPQHF	TGCAGTGTCTGGGAGGGGGGGGTCCCTGGCCAGCCCCAGCATTTT
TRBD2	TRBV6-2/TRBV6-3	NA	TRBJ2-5	CASTRGGLQETQYF	TGTGCCAGCACCCGGGGGGGGCTCCAAGAGACCCAGTACTTC
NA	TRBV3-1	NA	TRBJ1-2	CASSQDHGEGYTF	TGTGCCAGCAGCCAAGATCACGGGGAGGGCTACACCTTC
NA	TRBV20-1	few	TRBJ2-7	CSAGGDYEQYF	TGCAGTGCTGGGGGCGACTACGAGCAGTACTTC
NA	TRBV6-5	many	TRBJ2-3	CASSYSNSGPPTDTQYF	TGTGCCAGCAGTTACTCGAATTCAGGTCCACCCACAGATACGCAGTATTTT
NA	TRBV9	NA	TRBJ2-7	CASSVEVNAYEQYF	TGTGCCAGCAGCGTGGAGGTGAATGCCTACGAGCAGTACTTC
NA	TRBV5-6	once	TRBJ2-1	CASSFFGNNEQFF	TGTGCCAGCAGCTTCTTCGGCAACAATGAGCAGTTCTTC
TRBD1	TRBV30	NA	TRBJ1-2	CAWSPSRQGLFYGYTF	TGTGCCTGGAGTCCCTCCCGACAGGGACTTTTCTATGGCTACACCTTC
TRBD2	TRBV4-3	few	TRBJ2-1	CASSQVPNFSGRAGEQFF	TGCGCCAGCAGCCAAGTGCCAAACTTTAGCGGGAGGGCAGGTGAGCAGTTCTTC
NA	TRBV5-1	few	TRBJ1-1	CASSPAVGTEAFF	TGCGCCAGCAGCCCCGCGGTTGGGACTGAAGCTTTCTTT
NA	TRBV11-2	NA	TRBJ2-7	CASSLEARGSEQYF	TGTGCCAGCAGCTTAGAGGCCAGGGGCTCCGAGCAGTACTTC
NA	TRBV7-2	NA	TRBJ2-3	CASSPEVDTQYF	TGTGCCAGCAGCCCCGAGGTGGATACGCAGTATTTT
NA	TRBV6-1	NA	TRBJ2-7	CASREGVYEQYF	TGTGCCAGCAGGGAGGGCGTCTACGAGCAGTACTTC
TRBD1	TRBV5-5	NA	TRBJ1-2	CASSLEQGAAGGYSF	TGTGCCAGCAGCTTGGAACAGGGGGCGGCTGGTGGCTACTCCTTT